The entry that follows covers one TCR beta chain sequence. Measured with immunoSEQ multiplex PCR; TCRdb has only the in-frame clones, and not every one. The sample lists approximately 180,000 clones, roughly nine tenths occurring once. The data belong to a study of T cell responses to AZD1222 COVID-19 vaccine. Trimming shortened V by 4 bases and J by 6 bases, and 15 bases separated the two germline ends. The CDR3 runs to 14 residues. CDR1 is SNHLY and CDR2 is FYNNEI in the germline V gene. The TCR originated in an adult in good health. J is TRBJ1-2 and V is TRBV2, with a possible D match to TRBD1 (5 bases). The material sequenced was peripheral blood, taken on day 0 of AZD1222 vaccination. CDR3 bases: TGTGCCAGCAGTGGATATACAGGTGTGGATGGCTACACCTTC. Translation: CASSGYTGVDGYTF.